This T cell receptor beta chain was obtained from a study of low-dose radiotherapy and immunotherapy resistance in tumors. The overall study: A dose of 0.5 Gy per fraction was delivered to Cohort 1 every 2 weeks, for a total of 6.5 Gy. Oral administration of aspirin 300 mg daily occurred for four cycles, commencing at cycle 1 day 1. Cohort 2's total reached 13 Gy over 26 weeks, at 1 Gy per fraction every two weeks.

Specified time point: before trial treatment. Enrollment required an advanced solid tumor negative for tumor-infiltrating lymphocytes. This clonotype came up many times. Losses at the gene ends were 6 bases for V and 5 bases for J; bases not matched to a gene: 10. The length of the CDR3 is 16 residues. Per germline, CDR1 MNHEY and CDR2 SVGAGI. First-strand cDNA used TRAV- and TRBV-specific primers, covering alpha and beta chains. A 20-cycle PCR with a constant-region primer and V-primer adapter amplified TCRs. From the reads, TCRdb called clonotypes with MiXCR, one entry per CDR3 protein. The table has tens of thousands of distinct CDR3 sequences, over 15% seen once; the top ten hold 2.5% to 3%.

The specimen comprised PBMCs, sampled before treatment. This receptor was taken from a male donor with prostate cancer. The genes are TRBV6-5 and TRBJ2-3; 11 bases agree with TRBD1. This CDR3 reads CASSRGTGGGEDTQYF. As DNA, the CDR3 is TGTGCCAGCAGCCGTGGGACAGGGGGGGGGGAAGATACGCAGTATTTT.